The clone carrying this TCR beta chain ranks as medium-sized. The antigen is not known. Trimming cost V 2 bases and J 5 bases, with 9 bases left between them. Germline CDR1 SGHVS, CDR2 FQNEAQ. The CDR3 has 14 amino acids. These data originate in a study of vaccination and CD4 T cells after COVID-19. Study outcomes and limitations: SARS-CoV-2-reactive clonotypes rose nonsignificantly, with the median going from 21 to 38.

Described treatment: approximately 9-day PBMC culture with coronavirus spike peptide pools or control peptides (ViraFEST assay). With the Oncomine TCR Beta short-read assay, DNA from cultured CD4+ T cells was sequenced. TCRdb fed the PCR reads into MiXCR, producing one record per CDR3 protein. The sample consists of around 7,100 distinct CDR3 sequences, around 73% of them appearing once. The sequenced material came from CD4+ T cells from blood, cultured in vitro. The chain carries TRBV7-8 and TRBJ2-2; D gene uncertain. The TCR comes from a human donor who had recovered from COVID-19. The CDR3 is CASSLRVATGELFF. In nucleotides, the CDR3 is TGTGCCAGCAGCTTAAGGGTAGCAACCGGGGAGCTGTTTTTT.